What follows describes a single T cell receptor (beta chain). Method: immunoSEQ multiplex PCR; TCRdb's copy keeps in-frame clones and lacks some. The sample includes around 200,000 clones, around 90% of them seen just once. This record belongs to a study of blood T cell repertoires in COVID-19. In the study overall: Material from acute and convalescent COVID-19 was sourced from the United States, Italy and Spain. Sources were T cells, B-cell-depleted T cells, or PBMCs; the material itself was cDNA or gDNA.

Categorization into cohorts depended on clinical history that participants reported. CDR3 size: 11 residues. Germline CDR1 is MDHEN and CDR2 is SYDVKM. The V end lost 6 bases, the J end lost 6 bases, and 8 bases lay between the germline ends. Sequencing was performed on PBMCs or T cells enriched from blood (not recorded which). The chain has TRBV28 and TRBJ1-2; D remains unclear. This receptor was identified in a man aged 18 to 30 with acute COVID-19. CDR3 sequence reads: CASSPGNGYTF. DNA of the CDR3: TGTGCCAGCAGCCCAGGAAATGGCTACACCTTC.